These 31 T cell receptor beta chains came from one sample sequenced in a study of Ad26.COV2.S vaccination and SARS-CoV-2 variants. Some clones are missing from TCRdb's copy, which holds only in-frame ones; the method was immunoSEQ multiplex PCR. Of approximately 450,000 clones listed, around 90% are singletons. Treatment given: over 15 received Ad26.COV2.S at low or high dose, single or two shots; several received placebo; per-sample allocation not given. All samples were drawn on day 63, counting from the first vaccine or placebo injection. Here the sequenced sample was peripheral blood, taken in a trial of Ad26.COV2.S vaccine versus placebo. Source of these receptors: a person between 18 and 65 years old who received the Ad26.COV2.S COVID-19 vaccine or a placebo.

This chain links TRBV28 with TRBJ2-5; 8 positions match TRBD1. J was trimmed by 5 bases and V by 4 bases; bases with no gene match: 3. CDR1 and CDR2 from the germline V gene are MDHEN and SYDVKM. This CDR3 is built from 13 residues. The CDR3: CASSWDRTETQYF. CDR3 DNA: TGTGCCAGCAGTTGGGACAGGACGGAGACCCAGTACTTC.

The CDR3 DNA is TGTGCCAGCACGGAGTTTCGGGGGAACACCGGGGAGCTGTTTTTT. Amino acids: CASTEFRGNTGELFF. The chain couples TRBV7-8 to TRBJ2-2; possible D gene TRBD2, 5 bases. The CDR3 has 15 amino acids. CDR1 and CDR2 (germline): SGHVS, FQNEAQ. The V end lost 7 bases, the J end lost 1 base, and 13 bases lay between the germline ends.

This clone has only one observation. The V gene is TRBV6-2 or TRBV6-3, the J gene TRBJ2-1; maybe TRBD2 (6 bases). This CDR3 comprises 14 residues. V lost 0 bases to trimming and J lost 10 bases, with 13 bases between them. CDR1 and CDR2 (germline): MNHEY, SVGEGT. The CDR3 region is CASSYSKTGGEQFF. CDR3 DNA sequence: TGTGCCAGCAGTTACTCTAAGACTGGAGGGGAGCAGTTCTTC.

This chain uses TRBV15 with TRBJ2-1; D remains ambiguous. This CDR3 contains 12 residues. Trimming took 3 bases from V and 4 from J, leaving 4 bases between them. CDR1 LNHNV and CDR2 YYDKDF come from the germline V gene (reference sequence). CDR3: CATSSYYNEQFF. The CDR3, as DNA: TGTGCCACCAGCAGTTATTACAATGAGCAGTTCTTC.

The CDR3 nucleotides are TGTGCCACCAGCTCCCTTCGACAGGGAGACGGGACTAGCCCCTACGAGCAGTACTTC. It specifies CATSSLRQGDGTSPYEQYF. This chain connects TRBV15 to TRBJ2-7, with 9 bases identical to TRBD2. The ends lost 5 bases at V and 2 bases at J; junction bases unmatched: 19. In germline, CDR1 is LNHNV, CDR2 YYDKDF (reference sequence). The CDR3 sequence is 19 residues long.

The V and J genes are TRBV6-1 and TRBJ1-3; D uncertain. With 1 base removed from V and 2 bases from J, the gap between germline ends came to 9 bases. The germline V gene has CDR1 MNHNS and CDR2 SASEGT. The CDR3 runs 15 residues. The chain's CDR3 is CASSEGGGTGNTIYF. The CDR3 DNA follows: TGTGCCAGCAGTGAAGGTGGAGGTACTGGAAACACCATATATTTT.

The table lists this clone with a count of one. V is TRBV11-2 and J is TRBJ1-1, with D possibly being TRBD1 (5 bases). In germline, CDR1 is SGHAT, CDR2 FQNNGV. V lost 4 bases, J lost 6 bases, and 9 bases lay in between. The CDR3 runs 12 residues. Here the CDR3 DNA reads TGTGCCAGCAGCTGGGGGACGGCTGAAGCTTTCTTT. It translates to CASSWGTAEAFF.

This clone has only one observation. V is TRBV3-1 (or the pseudogene TRBV3-2) and J is TRBJ2-1, with D perhaps TRBD1 or TRBD2 (5 bases each). Germline CDR1 reads LGHDT; CDR2 reads YNNKEL (reference sequence). The CDR3 totals 17 residues. V dropped 0 bases and J dropped 6 bases, with 18 bases sitting between them. This chain's CDR3 is CASSQELVGDWANEQFF. In DNA form, the CDR3 reads TGTGCCAGCAGCCAAGAGTTGGTGGGGGATTGGGCCAATGAGCAGTTCTTC.

The chain links TRBV27 to TRBJ2-4; D is uncertain. This CDR3 has 17 amino acids. Trimming took 4 bases from V and 1 from J, leaving 17 bases between them. CDR1 MNHEY and CDR2 SMNVEV come from the germline V gene (reference sequence). The CDR3 protein is CASSSPLSLGAKNIQYF. Here the CDR3 DNA reads TGTGCCAGCAGTTCCCCTCTGAGCCTTGGGGCCAAAAACATTCAGTACTTC.

This chain joins TRBV28 and TRBJ2-3; D ambiguous. CDR1 is MDHEN, CDR2 SYDVKM, per germline. Deletions cut 8 bases from V and 8 bases from J, with 8 bases between. The CDR3 has 10 amino acids. DNA for the CDR3: TGTGCCAGCGGTAGGATTACGCAGTATTTT. Its protein product is CASGRITQYF.

DNA of the CDR3: TGTGCCAGCAGCCAGACGAACACTGAAGCTTTCTTT. This sequence encodes CASSQTNTEAFF. V is TRBV28 and J is TRBJ1-1; D unresolved. V was trimmed by 6 bases and J by 1 base, leaving 6 bases between them. Germline CDR1 and CDR2: MDHEN and SYDVKM. The CDR3 is 12 residues long.

A few counts support this clone. The gene calls are TRBV3-1 (or the pseudogene TRBV3-2) and TRBJ1-4; 8 positions agree with TRBD1. Germline V gene data show CDR1 as LGHDT and CDR2 as YNNKEL (reference sequence). This CDR3 contains 14 residues. The ends lost 1 base at V and 10 bases at J; junction bases unmatched: 5. The CDR3 DNA reads TGTGCCAGCAGCCAAGTAACAGGGGGAGCAAAACTGTTTTTT. Translation: CASSQVTGGAKLFF.

V gene TRBV21-1 combines with J gene TRBJ1-5; TRBD1 was called by the table and not checked on the DNA. TRBV21-1 is a pseudogene locus. The CDR3 totals 19 residues. This chain's CDR3 is CASRDKSRRERSSNQPQHF. In DNA, the CDR3 is TGTGCCAGCAGGGACAAAAGTAGGCGCGAGAGATCTAGCAATCAGCCCCAGCATTTT.

The chain recombines TRBV5-1 with TRBJ2-1, with D possibly being TRBD1 (6 bases). The CDR3 runs to 17 residues. The germline V gene encodes CDR1 SGHRS and CDR2 YFSETQ. Deletions cut 1 base from V and 4 bases from J, with 18 bases between. As DNA, the CDR3 is TGCGCCAGCAGCTTGATCAGGGGCGAGTATAATTACAATGAGCAGTTCTTC. This translates into CASSLIRGEYNYNEQFF.

This clone was seen only once. V is TRBV19 and J is TRBJ1-5; D remains unclear. This CDR3 region has 16 residues. The V gene's germline CDR1 is LNHDA and CDR2 SQIVND (reference sequence). Deletions cut 10 bases from V and 0 bases from J, with 19 bases between. DNA of the CDR3: TGTGCCACTTCCCGGACTCTCTGGGTTAGCAATCAGCCCCAGCATTTT. Amino acids: CATSRTLWVSNQPQHF.

The chain recombines TRBV7-2 with TRBJ1-5; the match to TRBD1 covers 9 bases. The V gene end was trimmed by 2 bases and the J gene end by 4 bases; junction bases not matched to a gene: 3. The CDR3 is 15 residues long. CDR1 and CDR2 (germline): SGHTA, FQGNSA. CDR3 coding DNA: TGTGCCAGCAGCTTACGTGGACAGGGGAATCAGCCCCAGCATTTT. The encoded protein is CASSLRGQGNQPQHF.

V gene TRBV3-1 (or the pseudogene TRBV3-2) combines with J gene TRBJ2-1; tentative D call: TRBD2 (5 bases). The V and J ends lost 0 bases and 0 bases respectively, with 9 bases between them. Germline assignment: CDR1 LGHDT and CDR2 YNNKEL (reference sequence). The length of the CDR3 is 16 residues. As DNA, the CDR3 is TGTGCCAGCAGCCAAGAACCTGGAGGCTCCTACAATGAGCAGTTCTTC. This sequence encodes CASSQEPGGSYNEQFF.

The chain is built from TRBV5-1 and TRBJ2-1; D tentatively reads TRBD1 or TRBD2 (5 bases each). The V end was cut by 5 bases, the J end by 10 bases, with 16 bases between. The CDR3 runs to 13 residues. CDR1 and CDR2 (germline): SGHRS, YFSETQ. The CDR3 is CASRIGTLGEQFF. The DNA for the CDR3 is TGCGCCAGCAGGATCGGGACCCTGGGGGAGCAGTTCTTC.

The V and J genes are TRBV28 and TRBJ2-1; 7 bases align to TRBD2. The CDR3 runs 15 residues. V gave up 2 bases and J gave up 5 bases; unmatched junction bases: 6. Per the germline V gene, CDR1 is MDHEN and CDR2 is SYDVKM. Here the CDR3 reads CASSLGRDYNNEQFF. DNA for the CDR3: TGTGCCAGCAGTTTAGGCCGGGACTACAACAATGAGCAGTTCTTC.

The chain carries TRBV4-3 and TRBJ2-5; D unresolved. The CDR3 is made up of 15 amino acids. The V gene's germline CDR1 is LGHNA and CDR2 YSLEER. V lost 0 bases and J 4 bases, leaving 12 bases between the germline ends. This CDR3 is CASSQDPGPRETQYF. The CDR3 nucleotides read TGCGCCAGCAGCCAAGATCCCGGCCCTCGAGAGACCCAGTACTTC.

V usage is TRBV7-9 and J usage is TRBJ1-4; D call uncertain. Germline CDR1 and CDR2: SEHNR and FQNEAQ (reference sequence). The CDR3 has 15 residues. V was trimmed by 3 bases and J by 4 bases, leaving 12 bases between them. CDR3 sequence: CASSFSGQDNEKLFF. CDR3 DNA sequence: TGTGCCAGCAGCTTTTCCGGTCAGGATAATGAAAAACTGTTTTTT.

The chain couples TRBV9 to TRBJ2-3; 7 nucleotides match TRBD2. CDR1 is SGDLS, CDR2 YYNGEE, per germline. The CDR3 totals 18 residues. Trimming took 0 bases from V and 0 from J; bases not matched to a gene: 10. The CDR3 protein is CASSVAGSLAASTDTQYF. The CDR3 region has the DNA TGTGCCAGCAGCGTAGCTGGCAGTCTAGCGGCTAGCACAGATACGCAGTATTTT.

The chain recombines TRBV5-4 with TRBJ2-2; D possibly corresponds to TRBD1 (5 bases). The length of the CDR3 is 13 residues. The germline CDR1 and CDR2 sequences are SGHNT and YYREEE (reference sequence). V was trimmed by 2 bases and J by 5 bases, leaving 7 bases between them. Here the CDR3 reads CASSFQGTGELFF. CDR3 nucleotide sequence: TGTGCCAGCAGCTTTCAGGGAACCGGGGAGCTGTTTTTT.

The chain couples TRBV7-2 to TRBJ1-5, with TRBD1 identical over 7 bases. Germline V CDR1 and CDR2: SGHTA, FQGNSA. The length of the CDR3 is 13 residues. J lost 7 bases, V lost 5 bases, and 5 bases had no gene match. The CDR3 region is CASSTTGWQPQHF. The CDR3 nucleotides are TGTGCCAGCAGCACGACAGGGTGGCAGCCCCAGCATTTT.

This chain joins TRBV11-2 and TRBJ1-1, with D unclear. The CDR3 is made up of 13 amino acids. Germline V gene data show CDR1 as SGHAT and CDR2 as FQNNGV. V shed 0 bases and J shed 1 base, with 3 bases lying between them. CDR3 sequence reads: CASSLDRNTEAFF. The CDR3 region has the DNA TGTGCCAGCAGCTTAGATAGGAACACTGAAGCTTTCTTT.

The genes are TRBV5-1 and TRBJ2-7; TRBD2 matches at 9 bases. CDR1 is SGHRS and CDR2 is YFSETQ in the germline V gene. The ends lost 3 bases at V and 6 bases at J; junction bases unmatched: 19. This CDR3 is 18 amino acids long. CDR3 nucleotides: TGCGCCAGCAGCTCTACCCGGGCCGGGGCGGGAGGGCCAAGCGAGCAGTACTTC. Its protein is CASSSTRAGAGGPSEQYF.

Notes on this clone: The same CDR3 also results from other DNA sequences found in this sample. This chain joins TRBV5-4 and TRBJ2-3; 12 bases line up with TRBD2. J gave up 3 bases and V 4 bases, and 9 bases lay outside the gene matches. Germline loops: CDR1 SGHNT, CDR2 YYREEE (reference sequence). The CDR3 totals 17 residues. The CDR3 spells CASSLGASGRATDTQYF. Written as DNA, the CDR3 is TGTGCCAGCAGCCTGGGGGCTAGCGGGAGGGCAACAGATACGCAGTATTTT.

Regarding this clone: The sample carries other DNA sequences with the same CDR3. The chain has TRBV6-6 and TRBJ1-1; D is uncertain. CDR3 size: 14 residues. Deletions cut 2 bases from V and 2 bases from J, with 9 bases between. The germline V gene encodes CDR1 MNHNY and CDR2 SVGAGI (reference sequence). CDR3 amino acids: CASSYEGGNTEAFF. DNA for the CDR3: TGTGCCAGCAGTTACGAGGGAGGAAACACTGAAGCTTTCTTT.

This chain links TRBV28 with TRBJ1-5, with D unclear. The CDR3 runs to 15 residues. The V end lost 1 base, the J end lost 0 bases, and 7 bases lay between the germline ends. The germline V gene encodes CDR1 MDHEN and CDR2 SYDVKM. The CDR3 loop reads CASSLSGHSNQPQHF. CDR3 nucleotides: TGTGCCAGCAGTTTATCCGGGCATAGCAATCAGCCCCAGCATTTT.

The count of this clone is one. The chain has TRBV13 and TRBJ2-1; 9 nucleotides agree with TRBD1. J was trimmed by 4 bases and V by 2 bases; bases with no gene match: 6. The CDR3 covers 16 residues. CDR1 and CDR2 from the germline V gene are PRHDT and FYEKMQ (reference sequence). DNA of the CDR3: TGTGCCAGCAGCTTAACCCGGACAGGGGTGTACAATGAGCAGTTCTTC. It yields the protein CASSLTRTGVYNEQFF. Full variable domain (missing parts from reference TRBV13 and TRBJ2-1): AAGVIQSPRHLIKEKRETATLKCYPIPRHDTVYWYQQGPGQDPQFLISFYEKMQSDKGSIPDRFSAQQFSDYHSELNMSSLELGDSALYFCASSLTRTGVYNEQFFGPGTRLTVL.

This clone showed up just once. The CDR3 loop is CASSLTTGQGHNEQFF. CDR3 coding DNA: TGCGCCAGCAGCCTGACAACGGGACAGGGCCACAATGAGCAGTTCTTC. The chain links TRBV10-2 to TRBJ2-1; the match to TRBD1 covers 9 bases. The CDR3 spans 16 residues. V lost 6 bases and J lost 5; bases outside the gene matches: 11. Per the germline V gene, CDR1 is WSHSY and CDR2 is SAAADI.